Each of the 28 T cell receptor beta chains below was sequenced from the same sample in a study of blood T cell repertoires in COVID-19. Sequenced by immunoSEQ multiplex PCR; TCRdb stores in-frame clones only, minus some. The sample records 65,000 or so clones, 75% to 85% being singletons. The sample was peripheral blood. These receptors were taken from an elderly man with acute or convalescent COVID-19.

This chain links TRBV3-1 (or the pseudogene TRBV3-2) with TRBJ1-1; the match to TRBD1 covers 10 bases. Germline values: CDR1 LGHDT, CDR2 YNNKEL (reference sequence). Trimming cost V 4 bases and J 0 bases; bases outside gene matches: 17. This CDR3 region has 20 residues. This CDR3 is CASSRLAPRTGGLMNTEAFF. The CDR3 region has the DNA TGTGCCAGCAGCCGACTCGCCCCCCGGACAGGGGGACTCATGAACACTGAAGCTTTCTTT.

Here the CDR3 reads CASRLGQGPEKLFF. The DNA for the CDR3 is TGTGCCAGCAGATTGGGACAGGGCCCGGAAAAACTGTTTTTT. The chain couples TRBV6-6 to TRBJ1-4; 9 nucleotides align to TRBD1. The V and J ends lost 6 bases and 8 bases, in that order; junction bases with no gene match: 7. The CDR3 loop spans 14 amino acids. CDR1 is MNHNY, CDR2 SVGAGI, per germline (reference sequence).

The chain uses TRBV2 and TRBJ2-5, with TRBD1 matching 11 bases. The germline V gene encodes CDR1 SNHLY and CDR2 FYNNEI. The CDR3 spans 16 residues. V was clipped by 0 bases and J by 4 bases; unmatched bases: 4. For the CDR3, the DNA is TGTGCCAGCAGTGAAGCAAGGACAGGGGGCGGAGAGACCCAGTACTTC. Protein sequence: CASSEARTGGGETQYF.

V and J are TRBV29-1 and TRBJ2-7; 8 positions agree with TRBD2. Germline trimming cut 0 bases from V and 3 bases from J; bases unmatched to any gene: 7. This CDR3 has 15 residues. Germline loops: CDR1 SQVTM, CDR2 ANQGSEA. The CDR3 loop is CSVEDRAGGSYEQYF. CDR3 DNA sequence: TGCAGCGTTGAAGATCGGGCGGGGGGCAGCTACGAGCAGTACTTC.

The chain joins TRBV6-5 to TRBJ1-2; 11 nucleotides match TRBD1. V dropped 7 bases and J dropped 4; count of bases not matched to a gene: 8. CDR3 length: 15 residues. Germline V gene lookup returns CDR1 MNHEY and CDR2 SVGAGI. The CDR3 DNA is TGTGCCAGCATTCTACGGACAGGGGGCTCCTATGGCTACACCTTC. Its translation is CASILRTGGSYGYTF.

V gene TRBV11-3 combines with J gene TRBJ2-3; 11 nucleotides match TRBD2. This CDR3 comprises 17 residues. Trimming removed 5 bases from V and 5 bases from J; junction bases left unmatched: 12. Germline V gene data show CDR1 as SGHNT and CDR2 as YENEEA. CDR3 sequence: CASSPRGSGGARDTQYF. The CDR3 DNA follows: TGTGCCAGCAGCCCGAGGGGTAGCGGGGGGGCCAGAGATACGCAGTATTTT.

The chain uses TRBV19 and TRBJ1-4; no clear D gene. The CDR3 loop spans 16 amino acids. Trimming removed 5 bases at V and 0 bases at J, with 13 bases between. Germline V gene sequence: CDR1 LNHDA, CDR2 SQIVND (reference sequence). The CDR3 is CASSQRVRTTNEKLFF. In DNA, the CDR3 is TGTGCCAGTAGTCAGAGGGTACGAACAACTAATGAAAAACTGTTTTTT.

The chain recombines TRBV12-3 or TRBV12-4 with TRBJ2-5; 8 bases agree with TRBD1. The CDR3 is made up of 13 amino acids. Losses at the gene ends were 6 bases for V and 5 bases for J; bases not matched to a gene: 5. In nucleotides, the CDR3 is TGTGCCAGCAGAAACAGGGGGTTCGAGACCCAGTACTTC. The encoded protein is CASRNRGFETQYF.

The chain recombines TRBV7-2 with TRBJ2-2, with TRBD2 identical over 15 bases. This CDR3 has 17 residues. From germline, CDR1 is SGHTA and CDR2 FQGNSA. The V segment lost 4 bases and the J segment 5 bases; nucleotides outside the gene matches: 5. Here the CDR3 reads CASSSWTSGGETGELFF. The CDR3 DNA sequence: TGTGCCAGCAGCTCCTGGACTAGCGGGGGGGAAACCGGGGAGCTGTTTTTT.

The chain employs TRBV5-1 and TRBJ2-2, with TRBD2 matching 10 bases. Germline V gives CDR1 SGHRS, CDR2 YFSETQ. Trimming took 4 bases from V and 4 from J; bases not matched to a gene: 16. The CDR3 runs to 19 residues. The CDR3 coding sequence is TGCGCCAGCAGCCCTGGACTAGCGGCGGTTCGGTCCCGCACCGGGGAGCTGTTTTTT. Its translation: CASSPGLAAVRSRTGELFF.

This clone was seen only once. The chain links TRBV3-1 (or the pseudogene TRBV3-2) to TRBJ1-2; no firm D call. This CDR3 contains 15 residues. Trimming removed 0 bases from V and 3 bases from J, with 11 bases in between. Germline V CDR1 and CDR2: LGHDT, YNNKEL (reference sequence). Here the CDR3 reads CASSQDGQAYYGYTF. The CDR3 nucleotides are TGTGCCAGCAGCCAAGATGGCCAGGCGTACTATGGCTACACCTTC.

This chain uses TRBV6-5 with TRBJ2-5, with 8 nucleotides matching TRBD1. The trim removed 7 bases at V and 1 base at J, leaving 2 bases unmatched. The CDR3 consists of 13 residues. The germline V gene has CDR1 MNHEY and CDR2 SVGAGI. CDR3 sequence: CASKTGGQETQYF. In nucleotides, the CDR3 is TGTGCCAGCAAAACAGGGGGCCAAGAGACCCAGTACTTC.

This chain joins TRBV6-5 and TRBJ2-7; TRBD1 aligns across 11 bases. From germline, CDR1 is MNHEY and CDR2 SVGAGI. This CDR3 spans 15 amino acids. The V segment lost 7 bases and the J segment 5 bases; nucleotides outside the gene matches: 10. In DNA, the CDR3 is TGTGCCAGCAATCGCCCGGGACAGGGGGTCCACGAGCAGTACTTC. Residues: CASNRPGQGVHEQYF.

The V call is TRBV7-6, the J call TRBJ2-1; 8 nucleotides line up with TRBD2. Germline assignment: CDR1 SGHVS and CDR2 FNYEAQ. CDR3 length: 16 residues. J lost 6 bases, V lost 0 bases, and 7 bases had no gene match. The CDR3 coding sequence is TGTGCCAGCAGCTTAGCACCGGGACTAGGGGTCAATGAGCAGTTCTTC. Translated, it gives CASSLAPGLGVNEQFF.

In its sample, this clone was seen many times. The rearrangement joins TRBV6-7 to TRBJ2-7, with 8 positions matching TRBD2. TRBV6-7 is designated an ORF whose function remains uncertain. The ends lost 0 bases at V and 2 bases at J; junction bases unmatched: 12. CDR3 size: 18 residues. The CDR3 region is CASSYSGLVAGRPYEQYF. In nucleotides, the CDR3 is TGTGCCAGCAGTTACTCTGGTCTGGTAGCGGGGCGCCCCTACGAGCAGTACTTC.

The genes are TRBV6-5 and TRBJ1-2, with D uncertain. Looked up from germline, CDR1 is MNHEY and CDR2 is SVGAGI. This CDR3 is 15 amino acids long. Trimming took 3 bases from V and 8 from J, leaving 19 bases between them. The CDR3 DNA reads as TGTGCCAGCAGTTATAATCGGGGAGGTCGAGGGGGCTACACCTTC. It codes for CASSYNRGGRGGYTF.

This chain joins TRBV9 and TRBJ2-1, with 7 bases matching TRBD1. CDR1 SGDLS and CDR2 YYNGEE come from the germline V gene. V was pared by 3 bases and J by 3 bases, with 12 bases of the junction left unmatched. The CDR3 consists of 17 residues. The CDR3 sequence: CASSARYGTVRYNEQFF. CDR3 DNA: TGTGCCAGCAGCGCCAGATACGGGACAGTGCGCTACAATGAGCAGTTCTTC.

This chain connects TRBV2 to TRBJ2-2; 10 bases map to TRBD2. Germline V gives CDR1 SNHLY, CDR2 FYNNEI. The CDR3 contains 15 residues. The V gene end was trimmed by 6 bases and the J gene end by 6 bases; junction bases not matched to a gene: 7. CDR3 DNA sequence: TGTGCCAGCAGCCTCCTCGGACTAGCGGCCGGGGAGCTGTTTTTT. Translation gives CASSLLGLAAGELFF.

CDR3 sequence: CASSRATGELFF. The CDR3 DNA reads as TGTGCCAGCTCACGGGCGACCGGGGAGCTGTTTTTT. The chain joins TRBV18 to TRBJ2-2; D is unclear. There are 12 residues in the CDR3. Trimming shortened V by 4 bases and J by 5 bases, and 5 bases separated the two germline ends. Germline values: CDR1 KGHSH, CDR2 LQKENI.

The chain employs TRBV5-1 and TRBJ2-3; possibly TRBD1 for D (6 bases). Germline lookup yields CDR1 SGHRS and CDR2 YFSETQ. This CDR3 has 17 residues. V lost 3 bases, J lost 1 base, and 18 bases lay in between. CDR3 in DNA: TGCGCCAGCAGCTCCACCCCATTGACAGGCGGCACAGATACGCAGTATTTT. This sequence encodes CASSSTPLTGGTDTQYF.

The rearrangement uses TRBV5-1 and TRBJ1-1, with 8 bases lining up with TRBD1. The germline V gene encodes CDR1 SGHRS and CDR2 YFSETQ. The CDR3 totals 14 residues. The V segment lost 4 bases and the J segment 4 bases; nucleotides outside the gene matches: 6. The chain's CDR3 is CASSGGQGGTEAFF. CDR3 DNA: TGCGCCAGCAGCGGCGGACAGGGTGGCACTGAAGCTTTCTTT.

This chain connects TRBV5-6 to TRBJ2-3; 9 nucleotides match TRBD1. The V and J ends lost 2 bases and 3 bases, in that order; junction bases with no gene match: 7. The CDR3 consists of 16 residues. Germline lookup yields CDR1 SGHDT and CDR2 YYEEEE. CDR3 nucleotide sequence: TGTGCCAGCAGCTTCGGGACAGGGTTGAAAACAGATACGCAGTATTTT. It is translated as CASSFGTGLKTDTQYF. The full variable domain, completed using reference TRBV5-6 and TRBJ2-3, is DAGVTQSPTHLIKTRGQQVTLRCSPKSGHDTVSWYQQALGQGPQFIFQYYEEEERQRGNFPDRFSGHQFPNYSSELNVNALLLGDSALYLCASSFGTGLKTDTQYFGPGTRLTVL.

This sequence joins TRBV6-5 and TRBJ1-6, with TRBD1 matching 7 bases. This CDR3 region has 15 residues. From germline, CDR1 is MNHEY and CDR2 SVGAGI. Germline trimming cut 6 bases from V and 4 bases from J; bases unmatched to any gene: 6. CDR3 loop: CASSGTALYNSPLHF. The CDR3 DNA reads as TGTGCCAGCAGCGGGACAGCACTTTATAATTCACCCCTCCACTTT.

This clone was seen more than once but under ten times. This chain joins TRBV10-2 and TRBJ1-6; D may be TRBD1 (6 bases). This CDR3 has 14 residues. Germline values: CDR1 WSHSY, CDR2 SAAADI. Trimming removed 10 bases from V and 8 bases from J, with 18 bases in between. CDR3 protein: CATAGQTQDSPLHF. DNA for the CDR3: TGCGCCACAGCGGGACAAACTCAGGATTCACCCCTCCACTTT.

This clone has just a few counts. This chain uses TRBV3-1 (or the pseudogene TRBV3-2) with TRBJ1-2, with D possibly matching TRBD1 (5 bases). The CDR3 spans 16 residues. The germline CDR1 and CDR2 sequences are LGHDT and YNNKEL (reference sequence). The V and J ends lost 5 bases and 2 bases respectively, with 18 bases between them. The CDR3 sequence: CASSGPTGFRNYGYTF. The DNA for the CDR3 is TGTGCCAGCAGCGGCCCTACAGGTTTTCGAAACTATGGCTACACCTTC.

The V and J genes are TRBV7-2 and TRBJ2-5; 10 positions match TRBD2. The junction had 5 bases not matched to a gene; V was cut back by 0 bases and J by 7 bases. CDR1 SGHTA and CDR2 FQGNSA come from the germline V gene. This CDR3 comprises 15 residues. This CDR3 reads CASSLASGGTGTQYF. Here the CDR3 DNA reads TGTGCCAGCAGCTTAGCTAGCGGGGGGACCGGGACCCAGTACTTC.

The chain combines TRBV5-1 with TRBJ2-7, with unresolved D. Per germline, CDR1 SGHRS and CDR2 YFSETQ. The ends were cut back, 0 bases at V and 5 bases at J, with 12 bases in the middle. The CDR3 has 14 amino acids. DNA for the CDR3: TGCGCCAGCAGCTTGGGGCAGGCCCTCCACGAGCAGTACTTC. Its translation: CASSLGQALHEQYF.

This sequence joins TRBV18 and TRBJ2-1; no clear D gene. CDR1 KGHSH and CDR2 LQKENI come from the germline V gene. V was cut by 2 bases and J by 5 bases, with 10 bases left in between. The CDR3 has 14 residues. CDR3 sequence reads: CASSPKSQNNEQFF. CDR3 DNA sequence: TGTGCCAGCTCACCAAAATCCCAGAACAATGAGCAGTTCTTC.